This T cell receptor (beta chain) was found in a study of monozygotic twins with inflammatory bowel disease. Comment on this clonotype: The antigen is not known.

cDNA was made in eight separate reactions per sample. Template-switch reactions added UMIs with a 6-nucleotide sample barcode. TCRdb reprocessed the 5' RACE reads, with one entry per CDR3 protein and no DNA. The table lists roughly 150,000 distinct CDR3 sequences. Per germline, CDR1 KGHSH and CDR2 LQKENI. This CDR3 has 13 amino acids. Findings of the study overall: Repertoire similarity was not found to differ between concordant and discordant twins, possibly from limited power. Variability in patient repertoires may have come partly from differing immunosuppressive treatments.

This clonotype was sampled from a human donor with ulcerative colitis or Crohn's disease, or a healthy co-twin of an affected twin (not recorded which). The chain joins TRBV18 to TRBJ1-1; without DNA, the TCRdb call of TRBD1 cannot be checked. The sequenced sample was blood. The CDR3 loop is CASSPGTVNEAFF.